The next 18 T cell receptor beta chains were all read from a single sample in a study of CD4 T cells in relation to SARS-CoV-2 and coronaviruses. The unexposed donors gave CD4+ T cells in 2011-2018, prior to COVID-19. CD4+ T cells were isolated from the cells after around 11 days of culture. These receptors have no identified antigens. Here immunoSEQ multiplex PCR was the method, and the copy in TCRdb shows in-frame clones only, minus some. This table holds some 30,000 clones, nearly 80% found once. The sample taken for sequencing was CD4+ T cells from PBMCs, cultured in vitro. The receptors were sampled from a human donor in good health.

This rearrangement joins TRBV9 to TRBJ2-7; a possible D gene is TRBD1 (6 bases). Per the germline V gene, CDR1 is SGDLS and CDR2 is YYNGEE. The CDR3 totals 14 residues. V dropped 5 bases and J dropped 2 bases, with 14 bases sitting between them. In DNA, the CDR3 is TGTGCCAGCAGTTTTCAGGGGACCCCCTACGAGCAGTACTTC. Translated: CASSFQGTPYEQYF.

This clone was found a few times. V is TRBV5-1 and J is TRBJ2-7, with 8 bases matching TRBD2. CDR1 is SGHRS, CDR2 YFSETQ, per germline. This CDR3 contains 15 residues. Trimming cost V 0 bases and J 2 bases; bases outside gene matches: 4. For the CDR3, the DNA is TGCGCCAGCAGCTTGGGGGGACTAGAAACCTACGAGCAGTACTTC. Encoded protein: CASSLGGLETYEQYF.

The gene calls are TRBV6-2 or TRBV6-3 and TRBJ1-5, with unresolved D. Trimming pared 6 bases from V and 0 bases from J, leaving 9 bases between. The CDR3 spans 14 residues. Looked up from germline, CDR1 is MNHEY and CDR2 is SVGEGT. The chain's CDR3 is CASSMSNSNQPQHF. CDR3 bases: TGTGCCAGCAGCATGTCAAATAGCAATCAGCCCCAGCATTTT.

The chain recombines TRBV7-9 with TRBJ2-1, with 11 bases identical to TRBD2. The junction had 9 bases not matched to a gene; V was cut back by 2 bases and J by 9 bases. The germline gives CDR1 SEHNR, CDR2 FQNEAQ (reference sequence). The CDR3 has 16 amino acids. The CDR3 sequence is CASSLLAGGPGTEQFF. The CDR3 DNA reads TGTGCCAGCAGCTTATTAGCGGGAGGGCCGGGGACTGAGCAGTTCTTC.

CDR3 loop: CAPRDRQNIQYF. The CDR3 coding sequence is TGTGCCCCAAGGGACCGCCAAAACATTCAGTACTTC. The chain employs TRBV24-1 and TRBJ2-4, with D possibly called TRBD1 or TRBD2 (5 bases each). The CDR3 contains 12 residues. Trimming left V 12 bases short and J 5 bases short, with 13 bases between. Germline assignment: CDR1 KGHDR and CDR2 SFDVKD.

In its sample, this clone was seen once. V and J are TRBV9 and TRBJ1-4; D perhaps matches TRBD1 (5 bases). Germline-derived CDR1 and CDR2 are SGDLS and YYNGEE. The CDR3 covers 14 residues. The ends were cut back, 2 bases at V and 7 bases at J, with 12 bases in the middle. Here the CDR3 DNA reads TGTGCCAGCAGCGTTGGGGGGTTAGGTGAAAAACTGTTTTTT. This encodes CASSVGGLGEKLFF. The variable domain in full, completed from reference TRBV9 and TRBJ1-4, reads DSGVTQTPKHLITATGQRVTLRCSPRSGDLSVYWYQQSLDQGLQFLIQYYNGEERAKGNILERFSAQQFPDLHSELNLSSLELGDSALYFCASSVGGLGEKLFFGSGTQLSVL.

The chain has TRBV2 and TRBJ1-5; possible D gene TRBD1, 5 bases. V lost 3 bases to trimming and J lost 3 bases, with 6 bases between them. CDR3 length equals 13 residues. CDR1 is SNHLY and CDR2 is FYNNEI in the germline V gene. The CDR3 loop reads CASSEDTNQPQHF. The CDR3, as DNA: TGTGCCAGCAGTGAGGACACCAATCAGCCCCAGCATTTT.

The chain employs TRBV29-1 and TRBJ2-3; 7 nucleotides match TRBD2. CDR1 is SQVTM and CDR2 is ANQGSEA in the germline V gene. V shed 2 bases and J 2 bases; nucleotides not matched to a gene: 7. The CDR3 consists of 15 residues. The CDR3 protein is CSVEWRGWDTDTQYF. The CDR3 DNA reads TGCAGCGTTGAATGGCGGGGGTGGGACACAGATACGCAGTATTTT.

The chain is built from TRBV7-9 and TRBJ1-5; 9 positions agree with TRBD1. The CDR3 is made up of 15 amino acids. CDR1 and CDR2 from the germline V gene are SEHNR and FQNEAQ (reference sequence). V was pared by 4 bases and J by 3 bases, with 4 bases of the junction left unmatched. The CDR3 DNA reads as TGTGCCAGCAGCTGGGGACAGGGAAACAATCAGCCCCAGCATTTT. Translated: CASSWGQGNNQPQHF.

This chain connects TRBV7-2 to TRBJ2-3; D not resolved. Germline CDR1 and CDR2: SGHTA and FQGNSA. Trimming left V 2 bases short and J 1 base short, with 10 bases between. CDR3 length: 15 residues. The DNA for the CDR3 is TGTGCCAGCAGCTTACAACAGTTCGGCACAGATACGCAGTATTTT. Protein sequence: CASSLQQFGTDTQYF.

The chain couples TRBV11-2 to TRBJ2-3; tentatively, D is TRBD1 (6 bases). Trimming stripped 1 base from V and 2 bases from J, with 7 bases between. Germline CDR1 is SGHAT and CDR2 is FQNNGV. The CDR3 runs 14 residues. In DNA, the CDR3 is TGTGCCAGCAGCTTAGGGACAGACACAGATACGCAGTATTTT. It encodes CASSLGTDTDTQYF.

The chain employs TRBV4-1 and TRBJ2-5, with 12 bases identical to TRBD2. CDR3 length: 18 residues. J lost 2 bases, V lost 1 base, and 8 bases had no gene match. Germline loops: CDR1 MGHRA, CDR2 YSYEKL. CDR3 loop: CASSQATSGGPPQETQYF. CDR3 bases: TGCGCCAGCAGCCAAGCTACTAGCGGGGGGCCGCCACAAGAGACCCAGTACTTC.

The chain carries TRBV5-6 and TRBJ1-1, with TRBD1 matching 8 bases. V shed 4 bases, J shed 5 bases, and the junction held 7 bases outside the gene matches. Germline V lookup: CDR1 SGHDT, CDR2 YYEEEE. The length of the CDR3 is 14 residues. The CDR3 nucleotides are TGTGCCAGCAGCGGATGGACAGGGAGGACTGAAGCTTTCTTT. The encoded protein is CASSGWTGRTEAFF.

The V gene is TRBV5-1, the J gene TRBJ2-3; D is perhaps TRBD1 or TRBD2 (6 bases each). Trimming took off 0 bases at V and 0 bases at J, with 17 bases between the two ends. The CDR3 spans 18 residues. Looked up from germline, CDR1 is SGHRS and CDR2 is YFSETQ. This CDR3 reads CASSLGGRGGLSTDTQYF. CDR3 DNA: TGCGCCAGCAGCTTGGGAGGCAGAGGGGGGCTAAGCACAGATACGCAGTATTTT.

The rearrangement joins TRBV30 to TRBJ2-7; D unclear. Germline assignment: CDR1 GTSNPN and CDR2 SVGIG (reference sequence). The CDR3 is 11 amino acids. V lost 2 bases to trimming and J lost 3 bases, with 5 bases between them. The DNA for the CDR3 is TGTGCCTGGAGTAGTGGCTACGAGCAGTACTTC. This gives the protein CAWSSGYEQYF.

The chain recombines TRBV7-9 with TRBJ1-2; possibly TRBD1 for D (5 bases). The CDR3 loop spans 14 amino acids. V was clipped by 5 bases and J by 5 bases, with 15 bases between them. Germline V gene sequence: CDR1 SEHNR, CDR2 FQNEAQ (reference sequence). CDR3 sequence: CASSPTGRGYGYTF. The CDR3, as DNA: TGTGCCAGCAGCCCCACGGGGAGGGGATATGGCTACACCTTC.

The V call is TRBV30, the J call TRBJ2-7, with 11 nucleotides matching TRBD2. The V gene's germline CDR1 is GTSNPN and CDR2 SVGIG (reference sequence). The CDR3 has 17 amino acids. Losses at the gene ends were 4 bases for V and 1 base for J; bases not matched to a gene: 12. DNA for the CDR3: TGTGCCTGGACTAGCGGGAGGTACTCGGATGGGTCCTACGAGCAGTACTTC. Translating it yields CAWTSGRYSDGSYEQYF.

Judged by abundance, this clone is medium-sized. The CDR3 here is CASSPPGTSDTQYF. The CDR3 region has the DNA TGTGCCAGCAGCCCGCCGGGGACCTCAGATACGCAGTATTTT. This sequence joins TRBV3-1 (or the pseudogene TRBV3-2) and TRBJ2-3, with D perhaps matching TRBD1 or TRBD2 (5 bases each). This CDR3 is built from 14 residues. Germline V CDR1 and CDR2: LGHDT, YNNKEL (reference sequence). Between the trimmed V and J ends, which lost 4 bases and 4 bases, there was a span of 12 bases.